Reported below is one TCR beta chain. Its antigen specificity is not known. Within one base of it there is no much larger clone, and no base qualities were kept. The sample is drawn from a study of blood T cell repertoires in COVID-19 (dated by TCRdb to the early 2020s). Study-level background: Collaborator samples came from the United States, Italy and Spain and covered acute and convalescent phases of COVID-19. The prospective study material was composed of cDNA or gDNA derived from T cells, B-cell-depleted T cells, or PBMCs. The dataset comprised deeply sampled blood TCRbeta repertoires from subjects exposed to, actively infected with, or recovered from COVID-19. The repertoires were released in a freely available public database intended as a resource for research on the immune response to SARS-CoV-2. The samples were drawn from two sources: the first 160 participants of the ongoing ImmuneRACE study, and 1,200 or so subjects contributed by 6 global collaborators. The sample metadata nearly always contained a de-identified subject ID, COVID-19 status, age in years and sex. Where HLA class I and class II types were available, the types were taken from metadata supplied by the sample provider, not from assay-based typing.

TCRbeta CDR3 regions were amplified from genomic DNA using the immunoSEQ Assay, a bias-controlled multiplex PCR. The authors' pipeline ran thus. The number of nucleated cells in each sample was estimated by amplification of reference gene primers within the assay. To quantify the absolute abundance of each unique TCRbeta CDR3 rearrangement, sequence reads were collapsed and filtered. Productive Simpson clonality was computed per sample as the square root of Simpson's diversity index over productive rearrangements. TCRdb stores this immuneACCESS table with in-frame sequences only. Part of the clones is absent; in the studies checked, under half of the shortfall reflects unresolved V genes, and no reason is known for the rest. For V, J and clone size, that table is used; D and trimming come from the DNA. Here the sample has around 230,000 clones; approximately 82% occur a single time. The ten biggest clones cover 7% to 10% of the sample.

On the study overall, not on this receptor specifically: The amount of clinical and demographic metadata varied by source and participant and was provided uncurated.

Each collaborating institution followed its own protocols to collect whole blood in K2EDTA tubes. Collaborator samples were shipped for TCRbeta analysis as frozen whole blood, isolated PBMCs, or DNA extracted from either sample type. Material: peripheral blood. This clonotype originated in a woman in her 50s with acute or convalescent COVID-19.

The CDR3 corresponds to CASSLSSQGSYEQYF. The nucleotide sequence is TGTGCCAGCAGCCTCTCCTCGCAGGGGTCCTACGAGCAGTACTTC. This receptor chain uses TRBV11-2 and TRBJ2-7, and the D gene may be TRBD1, 6 bases matching. Including the terminal cysteine and phenylalanine, the CDR3 comprises 15 residues. Only CDR3 DNA is held: 45 bases, read in frame from base 1. For CDR1 and CDR2, the germline V gene lists SGHAT and FQNNGV. Deletion took 5 bases off V and 1 base off J, with a span of 15 bases between the germline ends.